This T cell receptor (beta chain) was obtained from a study of CD8+CD57+ T cells in acquired aplastic anemia. Overall study: Roughly 11 million reads, on average, were obtained for CD4+ cells from healthy donors. Study-wide results and caveats: Statistical testing detected no significant gap in CD8+ Simpson's diversity between patients and controls.

This clonotype was detected once. Its specificity is not known. The conserved phenylalanine or tryptophan normally closing the CDR3 is absent here, so this likely arose from a read error. The use of genomic DNA as template underpinned the TCR beta VDJ and CDR3 profiling. TCRdb re-analysed the reads in MiXCR, keeping a single row per CDR3 protein. The sample lists about 110,000 distinct CDR3 sequences, 51% occurring once. Germline CDR1 WSHSY, CDR2 SAAADI. The CDR3 runs to 14 residues. The genes are TRBV10-2 and TRBJ2-5; D not resolved. The TCR comes from a human donor in good health, serving as a control. Sequenced sample: sorted CD4+, CD8+, or CD8+CD57+ T cells (not recorded which) from PBMCs. The CDR3 DNA sequence: TGCGGCAGCAGTGGTTATACCATAGAAGAGACCCAGTACCTC. This gives the protein CGSSGYTIEETQYL.